This TCR beta chain was recovered during a study of blood T cells in healthy people across ages (dated by TCRdb to the mid-2010s). General notes on the study: In model experiments, roughly one uniquely barcoded TCR beta cDNA molecule per two T cells was captured by template switching. To track age-related changes in TCR beta repertoire diversity, the study relied on deep sequencing normalized with unique cDNA molecular identifiers. The donors were split into four age groups: young (average 16 years), middle-aged (roughly 39), aged (62) and long-lived (approximately 80). Donors of different ages were randomly distributed across sequencing lanes to avoid experimental bias. The study analyzed two additional independent replicas of 1 million unique cDNA reads from the same blood draw for two donors, one aged 18 to 29 and one aged 80 or older. General conclusions and limits of the study: Estimates of total diversity based on one million sequenced T cells were regarded as lower bounds and as underestimates. The CMV infection status of donors was not known, potentially confounding age-related changes in expanded clonotypes. A strong correlation was found between observed TCR beta diversity and the percentage of naive T cells measured by flow cytometry. Observed TCR beta diversity per million T cells fell roughly linearly with age, and a significant reduction was already apparent by age roughly 40. The long-lived group showed more naive CD4+ T cells, fewer expanded clones and increased TCR diversity than the aged group, suggesting age selection. Conclusive comparison of naive and antigen-experienced compartments was prevented by the profiling of bulk unsorted PBMCs.

The method behind the library was 5' RACE. Sequenced on an Illumina HiSeq 2500. The second PCR ran for roughly 7 to 11 cycles and used a J-beta primer mix along with a sample-barcoded 5' primer. A unique molecular identifier was introduced onto each TCR beta cDNA molecule by a template-switch 5' adaptor carrying 12 random nucleotides. At least 2.5 million CDR3-containing paired-end reads were obtained from each sample. First-strand cDNA was synthesized from all RNA with the Mint cDNA synthesis kit, primed by a TRBC-specific oligonucleotide. Following uracil-DNA glycosylase treatment, all cDNA underwent a first 18-cycle PCR with the universal primers M1SS and BC2_uni_R. Per the authors' processing: Each sample was normalized by randomly selecting 1 million high-quality reads, each carrying a distinct molecular identifier. Instead of being binned into consensus sequences, reads with shared molecular identifiers were discarded. MiTCR, run with a Q25 quality threshold and the strictest error-elimination algorithm, handled CDR3 identification, clonotype clustering and error correction. A nonparametric unseen species model with Euler transformation was used to estimate lower-bound total TCR beta diversity. TCRdb passed the public sequencing reads through fastp at Q25 and MiXCR, retaining productive beta sequences. Merged by CDR3 protein, the rows form single entries marked with the most common genes and DNA. The V and J calls shown here were made by TCRdb, not taken from the authors' results. A total of around 800,000 distinct CDR3 sequences appear in this sample, approximately 55% of them only once. The ten largest clones add up to approximately 40% of the sample.

CDR1 SEHNR and CDR2 FQNEAQ were looked up in the germline V gene (reference sequence). CDR3 length: 14 amino acids, cysteine to phenylalanine. Only the CDR3 portion is preserved as DNA: 42 bases, with reading frame beginning at the first base. The V and J ends are trimmed by 0 bases and 13 bases, leaving 16 bases between them. As concerns this clonotype: What antigen it recognizes has not been identified. Per-nucleotide qualities are absent, and no much larger clonotype sits a single base away.

Donors were a few dozen systemically healthy Caucasian individuals from Russia aged roughly 6 to 90 years. Approximately 10 milliliters of peripheral blood were collected from each donor into EDTA-treated Vacutainer tubes. PBMCs were isolated by Ficoll-Paque density-gradient centrifugation, with at least 6.5 million obtained per sample. Trizol reagent was used to extract total RNA from PBMCs, with at least 5 micrograms per sample. For every donor, flow cytometry on a PBMC aliquot measured the percentage of naive CD45RAhigh/CD27high T cells. The sequence links TRBV7-9 to TRBJ2-4, and TRBD2 may be the D gene, going by 5 matching bases. Source material: blood. The TCR originated in a man older than 75 in good health. DNA sequence: TGTGCCAGCAGCTTAGCACCCTCACCTGGGGAGCAGTACTTC. Its product reads: CASSLAPSPGEQYF.